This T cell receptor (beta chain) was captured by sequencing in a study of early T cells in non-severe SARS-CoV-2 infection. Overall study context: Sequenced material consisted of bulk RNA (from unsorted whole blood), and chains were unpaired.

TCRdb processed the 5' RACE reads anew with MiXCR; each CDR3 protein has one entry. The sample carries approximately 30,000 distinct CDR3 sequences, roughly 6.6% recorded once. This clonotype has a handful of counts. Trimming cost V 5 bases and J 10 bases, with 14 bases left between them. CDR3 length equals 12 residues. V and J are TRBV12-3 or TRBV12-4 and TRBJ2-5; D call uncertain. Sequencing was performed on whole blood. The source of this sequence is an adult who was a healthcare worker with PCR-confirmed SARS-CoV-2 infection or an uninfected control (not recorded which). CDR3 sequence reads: CASSLAPSRQYF. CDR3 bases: TGTGCCAGCAGTCTCGCCCCGTCGCGCCAGTACTTC.